The 4 T cell receptor beta chains given below trace back to one sample, sequenced in a study of blood T cell repertoires in COVID-19. Here immunoSEQ multiplex PCR was the method, and the copy in TCRdb shows in-frame clones only, minus some. The table has about 210,000 clones, about 85% seen once. The sample was peripheral blood. Source of these receptors: a man in his forties with acute or convalescent COVID-19.

The CDR3 nucleotides read TGTGCCAGCAGCCCCTGGGGGGGGAGCGACGAAGAGACCCAGTACTTC. It encodes CASSPWGGSDEETQYF. The rearrangement links TRBV28 to TRBJ2-5, with 7 bases fitting TRBD2. J gave up 3 bases and V 6 bases, and 13 bases lay outside the gene matches. This CDR3 is 16 amino acids long. Germline V gives CDR1 MDHEN, CDR2 SYDVKM. Based on the CDR3 plus reference TRBV28 and TRBJ2-5, the full variable domain is DVKVTQSSRYLVKRTGEKVFLECVQDMDHENMFWYRQDPGLGLRLIYFSYDVKMKEKGDIPEGYSVSREKKERFSLILESASTNQTSMYLCASSPWGGSDEETQYFGPGTRLLVL.

This clone is a singleton in its sample. The chain couples TRBV19 to TRBJ2-1; D is ambiguous. The CDR3 is made up of 15 amino acids. V lost 5 bases and J 1 base, leaving 12 bases between the germline ends. Germline CDR1 is LNHDA and CDR2 is SQIVND (reference sequence). The CDR3 nucleotides read TGTGCCAGTAGTCCGGGTCGGGTGTCCTACAATGAGCAGTTCTTC. This sequence encodes CASSPGRVSYNEQFF.

The CDR3 DNA is TGTGCCAGTAGTATAGGCAGGGAACCCACTAGCAATCAGCCCCAGCATTTT. Translation: CASSIGREPTSNQPQHF. The V and J genes are TRBV19 and TRBJ1-5; TRBD1 might be the D (5 bases). Trimming left V 1 base short and J 0 bases short, with 13 bases between. Germline V gene lookup returns CDR1 LNHDA and CDR2 SQIVND (reference sequence). This CDR3 spans 17 amino acids.

This chain uses TRBV10-3 with TRBJ1-2; the D gene is possibly TRBD1 (6 bases). V lost 11 bases and J 4 bases, leaving 17 bases between the germline ends. Germline-derived CDR1 and CDR2 are ENHRY and SYGVKD. The CDR3 totals 13 residues. The CDR3 DNA follows: TGTGCCGTTTCAGGGGTTGAGGGCTATGGCTACACCTTC. Residues: CAVSGVEGYGYTF.